This TCR beta chain was identified in a study of T-cell memory formation after mild COVID-19 (dated by TCRdb to the early 2020s). For the wider study: Most TCR sequence clusters were specific to one of the two donors. T-cell clones expanding and contracting after mild COVID-19 in a couple of donors were tracked by longitudinal TCRalpha and TCRbeta repertoire sequencing. Two young, previously healthy adult volunteers, one female and one male, were included in the cohort. Beyond this particular receptor, the publication reports: Only a couple of mild cases were covered in the study, and larger cohorts including severe cases with pre-infection samples were considered necessary. Contracting CD4+ clones were located mainly in the CM and EM memory subsets, whereas CD8+ clones were found to be enriched in EMRA. The second-wave clones that peaked on day 37 were not confirmed to be SARS-CoV-2 specific. Some responding clones were detected in pre-infection memory, suggesting pre-existing cross-reactive memory T cells joined the SARS-CoV-2 response. From day 15 to 85, contracting clones showed balanced CD4/CD8 phenotypes, whereas a second wave of clones that expanded from day 15 to 37 leaned towards CD4+.

Ficoll-Paque density gradient centrifugation was used to isolate PBMCs. TCRdb lists the instrument as Illumina NovaSeq 6000. TCRalpha and TCRbeta cDNA libraries were constructed by 5'RACE with constant-segment primers, with sample barcodes and unique molecular identifiers being introduced. Trizol reagent was used to extract RNA from every sample. The libraries were amplified in two PCR steps, and the second step added a second sample barcode and Illumina TruSeq adapters. Sequencing of the libraries was done on an Illumina NovaSeq, producing 2 x 150 bp paired-end reads. The authors' pipeline ran thus. Demultiplexing of reads and collapsing into UMI-guided consensus sequences were performed with migec v1.2.7. Using mixcr v2.1.11, UMI consensuses were aligned to TRA and TRB V and J templates and then assembled into clonotypes. Expanded or contracted clonotypes were those called significant by both edgeR and NoisET, with noise models trained on biological replicates. edgeR calls used a false discovery rate-adjusted p below 0.01 and a log2 fold-change threshold of 1. PCA with hierarchical clustering of max-normalized trajectories of the 1000 most abundant clonotypes was used as exploratory dynamics analysis. Each responding clone was given a CD4 or CD8 phenotype based on the CD4+ and CD8+ repertoires, which had been sequenced separately. Using fastp trimming at Q25 and MiXCR clonotype assembly, TCRdb reanalyzed the public sequencing data and kept in-frame beta chains. When rows share a CDR3 protein, they turn into one entry using the most common DNA and genes. None of the V and J calls come from the authors' own analysis; TCRdb made them. The sample data list over 300,000 distinct CDR3 sequences, and under 25% of these were observed just once. Roughly 23% of the sample is in the top ten clones.

This clonotype showed up just a few times. Its binding antigen is unknown. Base qualities are not recorded, but no much larger clone differs from it by a single base. The germline V gene (reference sequence) gives CDR1 as LGHDT and CDR2 as YNNKEL. The CDR3, cysteine through phenylalanine, is 14 amino acids long. This entry keeps only the CDR3 DNA: 42 bases, framed from base 1. A distance of 8 bases separates the germline ends of V and J, which lose 4 bases and 1 base respectively. This sequence was found in a man aged 18 to 29 who had mild COVID-19 (a few samples of this study predate the infection). The sample titles of this study are shuffled in the database, so cell type and time point are left out; the donor was told from shared clones. Sequences were obtained from PBMCs or a T cell subset sorted from them (not recorded which). The receptor chain draws on TRBV3-1 and TRBJ1-5; no D gene is confidently identified. The nucleotide sequence reads as follows: TGTGCCAGCAGCCTAGGGTGGAGCAATCAGCCCCAGCATTTT. Its amino acids are CASSLGWSNQPQHF.